One sample yielded the 22 T cell receptor beta chains listed below, sequenced in a study of shared clonotypes between healthy human individuals. The repertoire was sequenced with immunoSEQ multiplex PCR; TCRdb's copy has only in-frame clones and lacks some. This sample carries about 2.2 million clones, about 94% of them seen once, and the ten largest clones take less than 2%. Terminally differentiated effector memory CD45RA+ cells were excluded by CCR7 positive selection of CD45RO-negative cells. The specimen sequenced was naive CD8+ T cells from PBMCs. These receptors originate from a man aged 18 to 29 in good health. Some clones in this sample may be carry-over from other donors' samples.

The rearrangement links TRBV5-6 to TRBJ2-7; D gene uncertain. From germline, CDR1 is SGHDT and CDR2 YYEEEE. Trimming shortened V by 0 bases and J by 3 bases, and 7 bases separated the two germline ends. The CDR3 spans 13 residues. The CDR3 spells CASSLGARYEQYF. The CDR3 DNA is TGTGCCAGCAGCTTGGGTGCCCGCTACGAGCAGTACTTC. The full variable domain, with the rest looked up from reference TRBV5-6 and TRBJ2-7, is DAGVTQSPTHLIKTRGQQVTLRCSPKSGHDTVSWYQQALGQGPQFIFQYYEEEERQRGNFPDRFSGHQFPNYSSELNVNALLLGDSALYLCASSLGARYEQYFGPGTRLTVT.

The chain uses TRBV4-1 and TRBJ2-7; no reliable D call. CDR3 length: 13 residues. Germline V gene data show CDR1 as MGHRA and CDR2 as YSYEKL. Trimming removed 0 bases from V and 7 bases from J, with 10 bases in between. The CDR3 DNA is TGCGCCAGCAGCCAAGATTTGGGTTGGGAGCAGTACTTC. Translated, it gives CASSQDLGWEQYF.

The rearrangement links TRBV25-1 to TRBJ1-2; D unclear. This CDR3 comprises 13 residues. Trimming shortened V by 6 bases and J by 6 bases, and 14 bases separated the two germline ends. CDR1 MGHDK and CDR2 SYGVNS come from the germline V gene. The CDR3 DNA is TGTGCCAGCAGACCCCCGCCGAGGAATGGCTACACCTTC. It yields the protein CASRPPPRNGYTF.

The genes are TRBV7-9 and TRBJ2-2; 9 positions match TRBD1. Per the germline V gene, CDR1 is SEHNR and CDR2 is FQNEAQ (reference sequence). The length of the CDR3 is 16 residues. Germline trimming cut 5 bases from V and 3 bases from J; bases unmatched to any gene: 7. The CDR3 DNA reads as TGTGCCAGCAGCGACGCGACAGGGGGATACACCGGGGAGCTGTTTTTT. Amino acids: CASSDATGGYTGELFF.

This clone was counted a single time. J is TRBJ2-5 and V is TRBV4-1; 7 positions agree with TRBD1. The J call may be incorrect, as the DNA end agrees better with TRBJ2-7. This CDR3 comprises 16 residues. Germline loops: CDR1 MGHRA, CDR2 YSYEKL. This chain's CDR3 is CASSQRVEGQYYEQYF. The CDR3 nucleotides read TGCGCCAGCAGCCAAAGGGTAGAGGGACAGTACTACGAGCAGTACTTC.

This rearrangement joins TRBV27 to TRBJ2-7, with 7 bases matching TRBD1. In germline, CDR1 is MNHEY, CDR2 SMNVEV (reference sequence). The CDR3 is 13 amino acids. After removal of 6 bases from V and 6 bases from J, the junction contained 8 bases not matched to a gene. This CDR3 reads CASSLQGTSEQYF. CDR3 nucleotide sequence: TGTGCCAGCAGCTTACAGGGGACGAGCGAGCAGTACTTC.

The V call is TRBV6-4, the J call TRBJ2-3; the D is unclear. Germline CDR1 reads MRHNA; CDR2 reads SNTAGT. This CDR3 is 15 amino acids long. Trimming took 4 bases from V and 3 from J, leaving 14 bases between them. The CDR3 nucleotides are TGTGCCAGCAGTGGAAGGGTTATTTGGACAGATACGCAGTATTTT. Translation gives CASSGRVIWTDTQYF.

The V and J genes are TRBV27 and TRBJ2-6; D is possibly TRBD2 (6 bases). V was cut by 9 bases and J by 0 bases, with 15 bases left in between. There are 16 residues in the CDR3. Per germline, CDR1 MNHEY and CDR2 SMNVEV (reference sequence). In nucleotides, the CDR3 is TGTGCCAGGAGGAACAGGCGGGACTCTGGGGCCAACGTCCTGACTTTC. As protein: CARRNRRDSGANVLTF.

The rearrangement uses TRBV7-9 and TRBJ2-2; weak D call: TRBD1 (6 bases). Germline lookup yields CDR1 SEHNR and CDR2 FQNEAQ (reference sequence). V dropped 7 bases and J dropped 6 bases, with 18 bases sitting between them. The CDR3 is made up of 15 amino acids. CDR3 protein: CASTGTLRGSGELFF. The CDR3 DNA is TGTGCCAGCACCGGGACGCTGAGGGGGTCCGGGGAGCTGTTTTTT.

V is TRBV13 and J is TRBJ2-7; perhaps D is TRBD1 or TRBD2 (6 bases each). Per germline, CDR1 PRHDT and CDR2 FYEKMQ (reference sequence). V dropped 3 bases and J dropped 4 bases, with 16 bases sitting between them. CDR3 length: 15 amino acids. DNA for the CDR3: TGTGCCAGCAGCTTTGGGGGGCGAGGGGTATACGAGCAGTACTTC. It is translated as CASSFGGRGVYEQYF.

The table lists this clone with a count of one. This chain connects TRBV27 to TRBJ2-7; TRBD2 is a possible D gene (5 bases). The CDR3 extends over 14 amino acids. V dropped 4 bases and J dropped 4 bases, with 14 bases sitting between them. The germline V gene has CDR1 MNHEY and CDR2 SMNVEV (reference sequence). The CDR3 DNA reads TGTGCCAGCAGTTCGAGAGTGGGAGCTTACGAGCAGTACTTC. Amino acids: CASSSRVGAYEQYF.

V and J are TRBV10-3 and TRBJ2-7; 9 nucleotides agree with TRBD1. This CDR3 has 15 residues. Germline V CDR1 and CDR2: ENHRY, SYGVKD. V gave up 0 bases and J gave up 5 bases; unmatched junction bases: 5. The CDR3 nucleotides are TGTGCCATCAGTGAGTCGGGGACAGGGTATCACGAGCAGTACTTC. Amino acid sequence: CAISESGTGYHEQYF.

This sequence joins TRBV11-2 and TRBJ2-7; 9 bases fit TRBD2. The V gene's germline CDR1 is SGHAT and CDR2 FQNNGV. The J segment lost 2 bases and the V segment lost 4 bases, leaving 6 bases of the junction unmatched. The CDR3 consists of 15 residues. This chain's CDR3 is CASSYASSGTYEQYF. CDR3 nucleotide sequence: TGTGCCAGCAGCTATGCCTCTAGCGGGACCTACGAGCAGTACTTC. Full variable domain (missing parts from reference TRBV11-2 and TRBJ2-7): EAGVAQSPRYKIIEKRQSVAFWCNPISGHATLYWYQQILGQGPKLLIQFQNNGVVDDSQLPKDRFSAERLKGVDSTLKIQPAKLEDSAVYLCASSYASSGTYEQYFGPGTRLTVT.

This chain uses TRBV11-2 with TRBJ1-2, with D uncertain. The germline CDR1 and CDR2 sequences are SGHAT and FQNNGV. V shed 5 bases and J shed 4 bases, with 20 bases lying between them. The CDR3 runs 16 residues. In DNA, the CDR3 is TGTGCCAGCAGCCCAACCAAGGCCAATGACCCCTATGGCTACACCTTC. Its protein is CASSPTKANDPYGYTF. The full variable domain, with the rest looked up from reference TRBV11-2 and TRBJ1-2, is EAGVAQSPRYKIIEKRQSVAFWCNPISGHATLYWYQQILGQGPKLLIQFQNNGVVDDSQLPKDRFSAERLKGVDSTLKIQPAKLEDSAVYLCASSPTKANDPYGYTFGSGTRLTVV.

V gene TRBV7-2 combines with J gene TRBJ2-7; D unresolved. This CDR3 spans 15 amino acids. Germline CDR1 and CDR2: SGHTA and FQGNSA. V lost 5 bases and J 1 base, leaving 15 bases between the germline ends. In DNA form, the CDR3 reads TGTGCCAGCAGCCCCTACACGGGCAATTCCTACGAGCAGTACTTC. This gives the protein CASSPYTGNSYEQYF.

The CDR3 here is CASSIGDRDQPQHF. CDR3 DNA: TGTGCCAGTAGTATCGGAGACCGGGATCAGCCCCAGCATTTT. The chain has TRBV19 and TRBJ1-5; D gene uncertain. Trimming shortened V by 3 bases and J by 5 bases, and 11 bases separated the two germline ends. The CDR3 covers 14 residues. Germline V gives CDR1 LNHDA, CDR2 SQIVND (reference sequence).

V and J are TRBV4-1 and TRBJ1-2; TRBD1 might be the D (5 bases). The CDR3 is 14 amino acids. Trimming pared 4 bases from V and 3 bases from J, leaving 12 bases between. The germline V gene has CDR1 MGHRA and CDR2 YSYEKL. This chain's CDR3 is CASSRRDEYYGYTF. The CDR3 DNA reads TGCGCCAGCAGCCGCCGGGACGAGTACTATGGCTACACCTTC.

The chain couples TRBV7-3 to TRBJ2-1; D unclear. In germline, CDR1 is SGHTA, CDR2 FQGTGA. The CDR3 is 12 residues long. V was cut by 5 bases and J by 6 bases, with 8 bases left in between. The CDR3 bases are TGTGCCAGCAGCGAAAAGGGCAATGAGCAGTTCTTC. Its translation is CASSEKGNEQFF.

The chain combines TRBV11-2 with TRBJ2-7; 7 nucleotides align to TRBD1. CDR3 size: 15 residues. Trimming cost V 0 bases and J 0 bases; bases outside gene matches: 2. CDR1 SGHAT and CDR2 FQNNGV come from the germline V gene. DNA for the CDR3: TGTGCCAGCAGCTTAGAGGCAGGGGGCTCCTACGAGCAGTACTTC. It codes for CASSLEAGGSYEQYF.

The V call is TRBV7-9, the J call TRBJ2-7; 9 bases match TRBD1. In germline, CDR1 is SEHNR, CDR2 FQNEAQ (reference sequence). The length of the CDR3 is 11 residues. The V segment lost 5 bases and the J segment 13 bases; nucleotides outside the gene matches: 6. The CDR3 nucleotides are TGTGCCAGCAGCACAGGACAGGGGAAATACTTC. Translated, it gives CASSTGQGKYF. Based on the CDR3 plus reference TRBV7-9 and TRBJ2-7, the full variable domain is DTGVSQNPRHKITKRGQNVTFRCDPISEHNRLYWYRQTLGQGPEFLTYFQNEAQLEKSRLLSDRFSAERPKGSFSTLEIQRTEQGDSAMYLCASSTGQGKYFGPGTRLTVT.

The rearrangement joins TRBV5-1 to TRBJ2-1; 9 nucleotides agree with TRBD1. This CDR3 comprises 14 residues. Trimming removed 4 bases from V and 8 bases from J; junction bases left unmatched: 7. Germline CDR1 reads SGHRS; CDR2 reads YFSETQ. For the CDR3, the DNA is TGCGCCAGCAGCCTGTATACAGGGGGCGATGAGCAGTTCTTC. Translated: CASSLYTGGDEQFF. Supplemented by reference TRBV5-1 and TRBJ2-1, the full variable domain reads KAGVTQTPRYLIKTRGQQVTLSCSPISGHRSVSWYQQTPGQGLQFLFEYFSETQRNKGNFPGRFSGRQFSNSRSEMNVSTLELGDSALYLCASSLYTGGDEQFFGPGTRLTVL.

The chain uses TRBV28 and TRBJ2-3, with D perhaps being TRBD1 or TRBD2 (6 bases each). V was pared by 5 bases and J by 3 bases, with 15 bases between. The CDR3 is 15 amino acids. From germline, CDR1 is MDHEN and CDR2 SYDVKM. CDR3 DNA sequence: TGTGCCAGCAGTCCCCGACTAGGGGGGACAGATACGCAGTATTTT. This translates into CASSPRLGGTDTQYF.